This TCR beta chain was found in a study of CD8 T cells in Susac syndrome. Study summary: Treatment at blood withdrawal was none, corticosteroids, or intravenous immunoglobulin alone in Susac syndrome patients.

The RNA, roughly 0.5 to 1 ug, was put through reverse transcription using random hexamers. TCRdb recomputed calls from the immunoSEQ multiplex PCR reads with MiXCR, one row per CDR3 protein. The data contain roughly 220,000 distinct CDR3 sequences, approximately 94% of them singletons. Germline values: CDR1 GTSNPN, CDR2 SVGIG (reference sequence). The CDR3 has 16 amino acids. V was cut by 3 bases and J by 0 bases, with 12 bases left in between. Sequencing targeted TCR beta in blood CD8+ and CD4+ T cells. The sequence derives from a human donor with Susac syndrome. Sequences were obtained from CD4+ T cells from PBMCs. The chain couples TRBV30 to TRBJ2-6; D not certain. CDR3 nucleotides: TGTGCCTGGAGGGGCCGCCTACTCTCTGGGGCCAACGTCCTGACTTTC. It specifies CAWRGRLLSGANVLTF. Together with reference TRBV30 and TRBJ2-6, the CDR3 gives the full variable domain: SQTIHQWPATLVQPVGSPLSLECTVEGTSNPNLYWYRQAAGRGLQLLFYSVGIGQISSEVPQNLSASRPQDRQFILSSKKLLLSDSGFYLCAWRGRLLSGANVLTFGAGSRLTVL.